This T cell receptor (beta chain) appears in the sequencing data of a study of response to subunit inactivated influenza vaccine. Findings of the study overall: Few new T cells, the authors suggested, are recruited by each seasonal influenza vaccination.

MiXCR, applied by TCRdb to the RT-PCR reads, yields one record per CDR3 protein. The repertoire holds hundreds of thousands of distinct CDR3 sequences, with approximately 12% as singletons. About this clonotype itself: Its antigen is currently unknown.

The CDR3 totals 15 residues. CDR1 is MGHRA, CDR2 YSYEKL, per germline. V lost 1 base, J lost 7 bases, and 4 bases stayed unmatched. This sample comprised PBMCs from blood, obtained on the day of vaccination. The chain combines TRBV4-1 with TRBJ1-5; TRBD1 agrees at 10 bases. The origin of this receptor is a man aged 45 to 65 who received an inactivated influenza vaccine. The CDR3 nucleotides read TGCGCCAGCAGCCAAGCCCCGGGACAGGGGCAGCCCCAGCATTTT. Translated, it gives CASSQAPGQGQPQHF.